Listed here is a single TCR beta chain. Antigen: not known. Specified time point: peripheral blood 6 weeks after treatment start. The data were taken from a study of PD-L1 blockade in urothelial cancer. Across the whole study: Patients started atezolizumab in the mid-2010s, 1,200 mg intravenously every 3 weeks. Blood was subjected to analysis at 3 weeks (second dose) and 6 weeks following treatment start. Study-level points and caveats: Patients who had durable benefit saw their tumor-associated blood clones expand more at 3 weeks.

V was shortened by 5 bases and J by 3 bases, with 13 bases between the two germline ends. The length of the CDR3 is 15 residues. Per the germline V gene, CDR1 is LNHDA and CDR2 is SQIVND (reference sequence). Produced via immunoSEQ multiplex PCR; TCRdb's table is partial and in-frame only. The repertoire holds about 22,000 clones, with about 93% as singletons. The sequence was obtained from a woman aged 60-75 years with urothelial cancer. This specimen consisted of PBMCs, obtained around atezolizumab (anti-PD-L1) treatment. This rearrangement joins TRBV19 to TRBJ1-4; perhaps TRBD1 as D (5 bases). The CDR3 sequence is CASSLRVASNEKLFF. CDR3 nucleotides: TGTGCCAGTAGTCTCAGGGTAGCATCTAATGAAAAACTGTTTTTT.